This TCR beta chain was sequenced during a study of regulatory T cells in long-lasting Graves disease (dated by TCRdb to about 2021). Regarding the complete study: Persistent Graves' disease meant more than 5 years of antithyroid drug treatment with TSH receptor autoantibodies that stayed positive. Persistent Graves' disease patients were compared with newly diagnosed Graves' disease patients by peripheral blood TCR sequencing and RNA sequencing. The study took place in China and was registered as a clinical trial. A total of 33 samples were covered by TCR sequencing, comprising approximately 13 persistent and 20 newly diagnosed Graves' disease patients. On average, persistent Graves' disease patients in the clinical cohort had been on antithyroid drugs for about 10 years.

The time point label of this sample denotes: persistent/refractory GD, antithyroid drugs over 5 years with positive TRAb. For both TCR sequencing and RNA sequencing, RNA was extracted from PBMCs using TRIzol. Graves' disease was diagnosed according to American Thyroid Association guidelines. The patients came from an endocrinology department in Xi'an, China. Each patient gave roughly 10 milliliters of peripheral blood, collected in an EDTA anticoagulant tube. PBMCs were isolated by Ficoll Paque Plus density gradient separation without further T cell sorting. An Agilent 2100 Bioanalyzer and agarose gel were used to check RNA quality, while a NanoDrop 2000 measured RNA concentration. V trim: 3 bases; J trim: 4 bases; unmatched bases: 6. From a lookup of the germline V gene (reference sequence), CDR1 and CDR2 are DFQATT and SNEGSKA. From the cysteine up to the phenylalanine, the CDR3 has a length of 14 residues. This entry keeps only the CDR3 DNA: 42 bases, framed from base 1.

This clonotype has more than one count but fewer than ten. The antigen this receptor binds is unknown. Qualities for individual bases were not recorded, and no much larger clone is one base off. The full study reports these points: Persistent disease showed preferential use of TRBV28, TRBJ1-2 and TRBJ2-5, whereas newly diagnosed disease favored TRBV20-1 and TRBJ2-1. Sequencing and analysis were restricted to the TCR beta chain. Persistent patients shared more public clonotypes among themselves (around 3,000) than newly diagnosed patients did (roughly 910). Only peripheral blood was studied, because thyroid tissue, the primary lesion, was inaccessible. Persistent Graves' disease patients showed lower TCR Shannon entropy and fewer highly expanded clones than newly diagnosed patients, suggesting clonal expansion. As a limitation, the authors acknowledged that the small sample size may reduce accuracy.

Library method: multiplex PCR. These reads were obtained on an Illumina HiSeq 4000. To build TCR beta libraries, CDR3 regions were amplified by Arm-PCR using iRepertoire HTBI primers. PCR products were gel purified before sequencing. The source study handled its data this way. Gene usage analysis of CDR3 amino acid clonotypes used the 62 TRBV and some 15 TRBJ segments found across samples. COPE and FqMerger were used to merge the filtered high-quality paired reads into contigs. Contigs were aligned with BLAST to IMGT TRBV, TRBD and TRBJ reference genes, and CDR3 was defined per IMGT. Clonotypes above 0.1% frequency were classified as highly expanded clones. Repertoire diversity was measured by Shannon entropy, and V-J evenness by the Gini coefficient. Clonotypes shared by more than one individual were considered public. TCRdb applied fastp at Q25 and MiXCR to the public reads, then kept only in-frame beta chains. Identical CDR3 proteins give one entry, which carries the most common genes and DNA. Here the V and J calls rest on TCRdb's processing, not on the authors' analysis. The sample data list around 460,000 distinct CDR3 sequences, and 22% of these were observed just once. Around 13% of the sample is in the top ten clones.

The chain is made from TRBV20-1 and TRBJ2-7, with 10 bases in between that match TRBD2. Sequenced here: peripheral blood mononuclear cells (PBMCs), sampled when the disease was refractory, from a patient treated with antithyroid drugs. The origin of this receptor is a female donor with Graves disease. The nucleotide sequence reads TGCAGTGCTAGTTCCGGACTAGCGGTTTACGAGCAGTACTTC. It translates to CSASSGLAVYEQYF.